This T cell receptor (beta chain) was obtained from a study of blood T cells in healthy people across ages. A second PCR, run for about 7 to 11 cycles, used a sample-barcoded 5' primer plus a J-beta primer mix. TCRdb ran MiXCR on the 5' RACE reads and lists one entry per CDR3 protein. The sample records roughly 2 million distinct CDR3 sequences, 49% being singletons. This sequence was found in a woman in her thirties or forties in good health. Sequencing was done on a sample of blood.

Written as DNA, the CDR3 is TGCAGCGTAATAGGCGGGGGGCCCCAAGATACGCAGTATTTT. It is translated as CSVIGGGPQDTQYF. V and J are TRBV29-1 and TRBJ2-3; 8 bases align to TRBD2. Germline V gene sequence: CDR1 SQVTM, CDR2 ANQGSEA. This CDR3 spans 14 amino acids. After removal of 6 bases from V and 5 bases from J, the junction contained 10 bases not matched to a gene.